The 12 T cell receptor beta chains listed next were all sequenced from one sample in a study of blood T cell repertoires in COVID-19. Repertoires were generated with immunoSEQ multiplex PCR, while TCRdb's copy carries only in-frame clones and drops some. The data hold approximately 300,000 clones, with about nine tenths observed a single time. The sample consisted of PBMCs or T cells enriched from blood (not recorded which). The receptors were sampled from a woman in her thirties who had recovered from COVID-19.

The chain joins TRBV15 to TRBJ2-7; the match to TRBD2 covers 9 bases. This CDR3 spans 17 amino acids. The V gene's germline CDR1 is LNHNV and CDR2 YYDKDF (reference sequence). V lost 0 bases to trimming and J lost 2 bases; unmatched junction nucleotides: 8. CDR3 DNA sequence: TGTGCCACCAGCAGAGATTTGGGGCTAGCGGGAACCTACGAGCAGTACTTC. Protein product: CATSRDLGLAGTYEQYF.

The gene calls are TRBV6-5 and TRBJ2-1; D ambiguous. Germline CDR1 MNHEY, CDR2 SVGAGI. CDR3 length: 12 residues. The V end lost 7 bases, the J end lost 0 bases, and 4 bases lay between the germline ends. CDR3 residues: CASTVSYNEQFF. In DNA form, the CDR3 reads TGTGCCAGCACGGTCTCCTACAATGAGCAGTTCTTC.

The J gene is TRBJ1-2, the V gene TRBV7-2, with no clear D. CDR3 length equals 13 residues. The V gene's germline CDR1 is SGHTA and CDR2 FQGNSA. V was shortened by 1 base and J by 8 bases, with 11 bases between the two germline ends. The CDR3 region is CASSLVPSSGYTF. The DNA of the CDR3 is TGTGCCAGCAGCTTAGTTCCGAGTTCGGGCTACACCTTC.

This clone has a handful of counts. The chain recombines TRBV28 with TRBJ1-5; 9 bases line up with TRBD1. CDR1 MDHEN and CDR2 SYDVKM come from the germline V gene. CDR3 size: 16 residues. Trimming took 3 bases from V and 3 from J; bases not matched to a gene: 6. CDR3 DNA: TGTGCCAGCAGTTTTAGAGGGGACAGGGCCAATCAGCCCCAGCATTTT. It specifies CASSFRGDRANQPQHF.

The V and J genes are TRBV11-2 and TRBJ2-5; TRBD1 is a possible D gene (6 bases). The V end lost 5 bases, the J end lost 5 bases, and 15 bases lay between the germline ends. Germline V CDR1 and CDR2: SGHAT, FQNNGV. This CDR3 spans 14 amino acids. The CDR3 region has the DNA TGTGCCAGCAGCCCTACGACAGGCGGTGAGACCCAGTACTTC. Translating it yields CASSPTTGGETQYF.

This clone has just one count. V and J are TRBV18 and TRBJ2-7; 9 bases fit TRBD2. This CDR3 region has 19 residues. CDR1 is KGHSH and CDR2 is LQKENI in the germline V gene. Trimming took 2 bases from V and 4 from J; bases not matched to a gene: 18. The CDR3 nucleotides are TGTGCCAGCTCACCAGTTTCCGCGGGAGGGCTTGGCTCTCCGTACGAGCAGTACTTC. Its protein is CASSPVSAGGLGSPYEQYF.

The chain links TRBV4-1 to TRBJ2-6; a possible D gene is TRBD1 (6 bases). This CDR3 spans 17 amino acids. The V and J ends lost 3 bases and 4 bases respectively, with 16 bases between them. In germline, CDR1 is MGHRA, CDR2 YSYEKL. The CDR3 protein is CASSQVTGLRGANVLTF. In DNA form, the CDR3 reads TGCGCCAGCAGCCAGGTTACAGGGTTGAGGGGGGCCAACGTCCTGACTTTC.

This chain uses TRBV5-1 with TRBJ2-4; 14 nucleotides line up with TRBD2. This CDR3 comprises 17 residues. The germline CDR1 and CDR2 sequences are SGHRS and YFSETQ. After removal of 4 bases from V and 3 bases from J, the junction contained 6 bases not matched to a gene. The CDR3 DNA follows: TGCGCCAGCAGCGGACTAGCGGGAGGCCAACGCAAAAACATTCAGTACTTC. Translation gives CASSGLAGGQRKNIQYF.

The CDR3: CASNGGRGEQYF. CDR3 DNA sequence: TGTGCCAGCAATGGGGGGAGAGGGGAGCAGTACTTC. The rearrangement joins TRBV2 to TRBJ2-7, with D possibly matching TRBD2 (6 bases). This CDR3 comprises 12 residues. CDR1 is SNHLY and CDR2 is FYNNEI in the germline V gene. V lost 7 bases and J lost 7, with 14 bases in between.

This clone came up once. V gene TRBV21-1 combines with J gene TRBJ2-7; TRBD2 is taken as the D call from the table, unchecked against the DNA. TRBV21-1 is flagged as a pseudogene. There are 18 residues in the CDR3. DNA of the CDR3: TGTGCCAGCAGCAAACGATGCGGGTCGCGGGTGCACCCCTACGAGCAGTACTTC. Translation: CASSKRCGSRVHPYEQYF.

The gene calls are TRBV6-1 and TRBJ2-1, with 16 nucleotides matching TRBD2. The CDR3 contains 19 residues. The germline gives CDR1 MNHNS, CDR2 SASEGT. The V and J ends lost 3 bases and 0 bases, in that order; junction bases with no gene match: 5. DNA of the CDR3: TGTGCCAGCAGTGACCCGGGACTAGCGGGAGGGAGCTCCTACAATGAGCAGTTCTTC. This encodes CASSDPGLAGGSSYNEQFF.

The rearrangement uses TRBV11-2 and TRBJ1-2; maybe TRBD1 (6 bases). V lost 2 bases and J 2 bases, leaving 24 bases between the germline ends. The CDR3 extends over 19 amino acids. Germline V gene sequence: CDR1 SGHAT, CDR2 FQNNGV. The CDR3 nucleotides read TGTGCCAGCAGCTTACGCATACCACAGGGAATTAATACCAACTATGGCTACACCTTC. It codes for CASSLRIPQGINTNYGYTF.